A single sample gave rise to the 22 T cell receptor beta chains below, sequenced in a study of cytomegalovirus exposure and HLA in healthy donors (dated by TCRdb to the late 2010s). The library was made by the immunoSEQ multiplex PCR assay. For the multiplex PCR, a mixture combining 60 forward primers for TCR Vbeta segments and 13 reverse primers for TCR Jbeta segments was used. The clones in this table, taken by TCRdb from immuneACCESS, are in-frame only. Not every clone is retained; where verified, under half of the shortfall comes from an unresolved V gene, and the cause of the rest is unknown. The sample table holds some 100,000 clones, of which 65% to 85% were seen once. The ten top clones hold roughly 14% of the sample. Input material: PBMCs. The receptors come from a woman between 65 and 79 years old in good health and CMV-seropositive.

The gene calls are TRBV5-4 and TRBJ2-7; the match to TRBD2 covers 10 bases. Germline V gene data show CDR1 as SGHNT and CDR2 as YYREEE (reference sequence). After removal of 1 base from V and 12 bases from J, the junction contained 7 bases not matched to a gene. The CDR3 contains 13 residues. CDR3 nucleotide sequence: TGTGCCAGCAGCTTGATGGCTAGCGGGGGTTGGTACTTC. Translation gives CASSLMASGGWYF.

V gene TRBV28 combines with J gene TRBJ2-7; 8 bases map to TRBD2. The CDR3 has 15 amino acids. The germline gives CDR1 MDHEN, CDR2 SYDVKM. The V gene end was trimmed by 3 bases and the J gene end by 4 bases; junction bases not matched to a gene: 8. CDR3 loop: CASSFPGLGKYEQYF. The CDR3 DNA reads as TGTGCCAGCAGTTTCCCGGGACTAGGGAAGTACGAGCAGTACTTC.

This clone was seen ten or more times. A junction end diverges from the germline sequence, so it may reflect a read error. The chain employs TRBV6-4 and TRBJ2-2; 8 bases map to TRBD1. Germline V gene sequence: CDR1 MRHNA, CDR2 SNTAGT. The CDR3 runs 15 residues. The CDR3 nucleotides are TGTGCCAGCAGTTACTCGACAGGGGTTCCCGGGGAGCTGTTTTTT. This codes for CASSYSTGVPGELFF.

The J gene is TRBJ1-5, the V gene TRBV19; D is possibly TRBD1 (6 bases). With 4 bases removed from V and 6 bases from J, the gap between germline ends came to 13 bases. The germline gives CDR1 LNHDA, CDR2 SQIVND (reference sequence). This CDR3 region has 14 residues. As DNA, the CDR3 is TGTGCCAGTAGTAATACAGGGTTTGGTCAGCCCCAGCATTTT. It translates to CASSNTGFGQPQHF.

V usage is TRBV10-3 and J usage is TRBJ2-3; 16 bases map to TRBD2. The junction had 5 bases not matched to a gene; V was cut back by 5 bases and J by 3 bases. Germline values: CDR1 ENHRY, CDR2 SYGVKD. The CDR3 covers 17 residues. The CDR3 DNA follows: TGTGCCATCAGTCCGGGACTAGCGGGAGGGCGTACAGATACGCAGTATTTT. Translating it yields CAISPGLAGGRTDTQYF.

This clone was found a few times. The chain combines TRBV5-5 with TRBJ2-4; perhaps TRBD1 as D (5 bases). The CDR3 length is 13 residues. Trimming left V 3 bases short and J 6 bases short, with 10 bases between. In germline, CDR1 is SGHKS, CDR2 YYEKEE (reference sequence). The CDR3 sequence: CASSSSTVNIQYF. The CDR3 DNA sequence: TGTGCCAGCAGCTCGTCGACAGTAAACATTCAGTACTTC.

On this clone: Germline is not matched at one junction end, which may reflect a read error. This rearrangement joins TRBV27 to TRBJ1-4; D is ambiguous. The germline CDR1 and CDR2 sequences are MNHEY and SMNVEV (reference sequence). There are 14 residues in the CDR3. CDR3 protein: CASSFQGPQENLFF. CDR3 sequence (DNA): TGTGCCAGCAGTTTTCAAGGCCCCCAGGAAAACCTGTTTTTT.

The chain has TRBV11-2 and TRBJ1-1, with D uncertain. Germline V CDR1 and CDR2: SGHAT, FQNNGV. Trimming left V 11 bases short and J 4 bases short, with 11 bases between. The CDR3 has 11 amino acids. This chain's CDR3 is CAQLRGTEAFF. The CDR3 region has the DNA TGTGCCCAACTAAGAGGCACTGAAGCTTTCTTT. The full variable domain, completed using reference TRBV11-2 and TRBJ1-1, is EAGVAQSPRYKIIEKRQSVAFWCNPISGHATLYWYQQILGQGPKLLIQFQNNGVVDDSQLPKDRFSAERLKGVDSTLKIQPAKLEDSAVYLCAQLRGTEAFFGQGTRLTVV.

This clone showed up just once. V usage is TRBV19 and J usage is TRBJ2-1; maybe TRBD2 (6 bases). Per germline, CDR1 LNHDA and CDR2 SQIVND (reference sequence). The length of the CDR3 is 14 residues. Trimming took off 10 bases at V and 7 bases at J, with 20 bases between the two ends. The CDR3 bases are TGTGCCACCCATCCCTCCCCAGGGAGGAATGAGCAGTTCTTC. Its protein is CATHPSPGRNEQFF.

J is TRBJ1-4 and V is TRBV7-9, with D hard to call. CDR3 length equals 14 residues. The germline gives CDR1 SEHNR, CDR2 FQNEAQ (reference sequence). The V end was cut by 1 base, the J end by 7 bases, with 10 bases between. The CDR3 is CASSLGQAGEKLFF. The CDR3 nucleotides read TGTGCCAGCAGCTTAGGTCAAGCGGGTGAAAAACTGTTTTTT.

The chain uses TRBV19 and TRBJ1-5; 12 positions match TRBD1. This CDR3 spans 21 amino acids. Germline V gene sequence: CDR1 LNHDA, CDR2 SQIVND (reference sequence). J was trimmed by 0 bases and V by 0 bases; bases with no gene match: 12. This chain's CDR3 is CASSIDEGQGAVSYSNQPQHF. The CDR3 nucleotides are TGTGCCAGTAGTATAGATGAGGGACAGGGGGCGGTAAGTTATAGCAATCAGCCCCAGCATTTT.

This CDR3 reads CASSLGDTLHEQFF. CDR3 sequence (DNA): TGTGCCAGCAGCTTAGGGGACACTCTACATGAGCAGTTCTTC. The chain joins TRBV11-3 to TRBJ2-1; a weak D match, TRBD1 (6 bases). Trimming removed 1 base at V and 8 bases at J, with 12 bases between. The CDR3 is 14 residues long. The V gene's germline CDR1 is SGHNT and CDR2 YENEEA.

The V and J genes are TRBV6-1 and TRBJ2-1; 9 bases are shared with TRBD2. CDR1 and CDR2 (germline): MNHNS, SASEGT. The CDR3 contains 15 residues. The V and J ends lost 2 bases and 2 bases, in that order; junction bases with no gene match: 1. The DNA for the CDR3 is TGTGCCAGCAGTGAACGACTAGCGGCCTACAATGAGCAGTTCTTC. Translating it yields CASSERLAAYNEQFF.

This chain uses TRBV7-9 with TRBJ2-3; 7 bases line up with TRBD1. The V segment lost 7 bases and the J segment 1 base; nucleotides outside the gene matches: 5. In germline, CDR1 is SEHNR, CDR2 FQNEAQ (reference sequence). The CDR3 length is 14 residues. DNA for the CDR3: TGTGCCAGCACCCTTGGGACAGGCACAGATACGCAGTATTTT. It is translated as CASTLGTGTDTQYF.

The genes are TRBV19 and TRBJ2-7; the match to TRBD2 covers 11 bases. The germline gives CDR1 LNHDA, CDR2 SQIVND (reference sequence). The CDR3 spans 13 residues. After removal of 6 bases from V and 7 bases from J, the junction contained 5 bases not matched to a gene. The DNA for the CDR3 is TGTGCCAGTAGACTAGCGGGAGACATTGAGCAGTACTTC. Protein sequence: CASRLAGDIEQYF.

CDR3 coding DNA: TGTGCCAGCAGCCAAGATTACGGCGGAGGCTCCTACAATGAGCAGTTCTTC. It is translated as CASSQDYGGGSYNEQFF. The rearrangement links TRBV4-2 to TRBJ2-1; D possibly corresponds to TRBD2 (5 bases). CDR3 size: 17 residues. CDR1 and CDR2 from the germline V gene are LGHNA and YNFKEQ. V lost 0 bases and J lost 0, with 12 bases in between.

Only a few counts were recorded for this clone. CDR3 nucleotides: TGTGCCAGCAGTGGAGGGGACAGGAGAACCCATGAAAAACTGTTTTTT. It is translated as CASSGGDRRTHEKLFF. This chain connects TRBV25-1 to TRBJ1-4; 8 bases are a match to TRBD1. Germline values: CDR1 MGHDK, CDR2 SYGVNS. This CDR3 is built from 16 residues. V was clipped by 4 bases and J by 6 bases; unmatched bases: 10.

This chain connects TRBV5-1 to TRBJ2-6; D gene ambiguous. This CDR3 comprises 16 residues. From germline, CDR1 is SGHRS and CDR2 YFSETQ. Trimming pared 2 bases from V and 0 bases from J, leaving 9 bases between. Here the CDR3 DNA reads TGCGCCAGCAGCTTAAAGGAGAGCTCTGGGGCCAACGTCCTGACTTTC. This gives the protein CASSLKESSGANVLTF.

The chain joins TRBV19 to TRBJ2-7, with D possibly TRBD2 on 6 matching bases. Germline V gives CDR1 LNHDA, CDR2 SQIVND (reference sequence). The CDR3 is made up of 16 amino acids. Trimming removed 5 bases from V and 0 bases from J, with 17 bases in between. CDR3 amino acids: CASSLMAGSFSYEQYF. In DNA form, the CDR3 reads TGTGCCAGTAGTTTGATGGCGGGGTCTTTCTCCTACGAGCAGTACTTC.

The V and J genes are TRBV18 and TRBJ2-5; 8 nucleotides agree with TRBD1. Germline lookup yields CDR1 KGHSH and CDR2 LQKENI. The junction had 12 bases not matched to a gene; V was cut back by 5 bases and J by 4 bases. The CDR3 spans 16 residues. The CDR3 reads CASSMSRGHGGETQYF. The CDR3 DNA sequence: TGTGCCAGCTCAATGTCCAGGGGGCACGGCGGAGAGACCCAGTACTTC.

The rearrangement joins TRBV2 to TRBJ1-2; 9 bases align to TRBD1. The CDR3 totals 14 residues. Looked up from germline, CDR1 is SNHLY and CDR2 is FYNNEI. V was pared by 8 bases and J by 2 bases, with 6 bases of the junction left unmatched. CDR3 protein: CASGGQGSNYGYTF. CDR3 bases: TGTGCCAGCGGGGGACAGGGTAGCAACTATGGCTACACCTTC.

CDR3 sequence (DNA): TGTGCCAGCAGCTTGGGGACTAGCGGGAGGACCAATGAGCAGTTCTTC. This translates into CASSLGTSGRTNEQFF. This chain uses TRBV5-6 with TRBJ2-1, with 14 positions matching TRBD2. The CDR3 length is 16 residues. V shed 0 bases and J 6 bases; nucleotides not matched to a gene: 2. Germline V CDR1 and CDR2: SGHDT, YYEEEE.